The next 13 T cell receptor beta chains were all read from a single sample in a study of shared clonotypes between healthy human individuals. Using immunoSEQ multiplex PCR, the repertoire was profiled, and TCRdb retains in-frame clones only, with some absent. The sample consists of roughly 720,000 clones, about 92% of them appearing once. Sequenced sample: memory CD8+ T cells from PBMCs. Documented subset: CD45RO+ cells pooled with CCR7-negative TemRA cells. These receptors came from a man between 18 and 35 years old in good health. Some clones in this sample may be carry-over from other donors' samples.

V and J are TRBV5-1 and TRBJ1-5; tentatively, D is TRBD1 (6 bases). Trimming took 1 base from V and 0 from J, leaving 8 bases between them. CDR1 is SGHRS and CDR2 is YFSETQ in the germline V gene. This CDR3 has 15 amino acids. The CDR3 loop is CASSLTGISNQPQHF. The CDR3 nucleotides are TGCGCCAGCAGCTTGACAGGGATTAGCAATCAGCCCCAGCATTTT.

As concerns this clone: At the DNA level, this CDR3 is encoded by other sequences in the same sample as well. Here the CDR3 reads CASSQGLAREQYF. The CDR3 DNA reads as TGTGCCAGCAGCCAAGGACTAGCGCGCGAGCAGTACTTC. The chain employs TRBV11-2 and TRBJ2-7, with 9 bases that match TRBD2. From germline, CDR1 is SGHAT and CDR2 FQNNGV. The junction had 5 bases not matched to a gene; V was cut back by 5 bases and J by 6 bases. The CDR3 spans 13 residues.

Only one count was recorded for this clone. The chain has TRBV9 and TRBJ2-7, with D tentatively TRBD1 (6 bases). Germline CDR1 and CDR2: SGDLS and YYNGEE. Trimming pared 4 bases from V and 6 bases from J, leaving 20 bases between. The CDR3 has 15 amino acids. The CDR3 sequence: CASSPRGGPPVEQYF. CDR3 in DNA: TGTGCCAGCAGCCCTAGAGGGGGACCGCCGGTCGAGCAGTACTTC.

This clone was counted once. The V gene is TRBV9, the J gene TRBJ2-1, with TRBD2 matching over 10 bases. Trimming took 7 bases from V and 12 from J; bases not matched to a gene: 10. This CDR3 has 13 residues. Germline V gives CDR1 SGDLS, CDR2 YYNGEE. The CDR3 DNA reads TGTGCCAGCTCACTAGCGGGGTCTCCAGGGCAGTTCTTC. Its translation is CASSLAGSPGQFF.

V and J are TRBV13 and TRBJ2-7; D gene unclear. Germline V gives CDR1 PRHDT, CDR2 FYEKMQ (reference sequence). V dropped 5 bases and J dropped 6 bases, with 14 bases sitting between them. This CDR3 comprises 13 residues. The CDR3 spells CASSPGLSGEQYF. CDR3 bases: TGTGCCAGCAGCCCCGGCCTTTCGGGCGAGCAGTACTTC.

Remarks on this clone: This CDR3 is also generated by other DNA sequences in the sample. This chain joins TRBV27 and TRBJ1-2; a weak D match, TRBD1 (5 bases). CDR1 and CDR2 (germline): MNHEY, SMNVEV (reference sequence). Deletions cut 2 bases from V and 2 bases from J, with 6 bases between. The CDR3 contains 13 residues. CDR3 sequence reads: CASSLNRNYGYTF. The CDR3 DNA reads TGTGCCAGCAGTTTAAACAGGAACTATGGCTACACCTTC.

The CDR3 loop reads CASSEGWERIYEQYF. Here the CDR3 DNA reads TGTGCCAGCAGTGAAGGGTGGGAGCGTATATACGAGCAGTACTTC. The chain uses TRBV2 and TRBJ2-7; D might be TRBD2 (5 bases). Germline CDR1 SNHLY, CDR2 FYNNEI. V was shortened by 1 base and J by 4 bases, with 14 bases between the two germline ends. There are 15 residues in the CDR3.

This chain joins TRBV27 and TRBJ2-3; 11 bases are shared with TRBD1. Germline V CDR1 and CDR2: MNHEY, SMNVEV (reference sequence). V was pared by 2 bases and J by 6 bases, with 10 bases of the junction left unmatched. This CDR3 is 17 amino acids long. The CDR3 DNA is TGTGCCAGCAGTTTAATTGAGGGACAGGGGGTCGGCGATACGCAGTATTTT. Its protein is CASSLIEGQGVGDTQYF.

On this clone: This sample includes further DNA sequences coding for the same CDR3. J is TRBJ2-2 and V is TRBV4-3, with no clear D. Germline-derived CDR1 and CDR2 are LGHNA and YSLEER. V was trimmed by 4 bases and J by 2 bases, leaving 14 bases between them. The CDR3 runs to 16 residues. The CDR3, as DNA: TGCGCCAGCAGCCGATCTAGGCGATCTAACACCGGGGAGCTGTTTTTT. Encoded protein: CASSRSRRSNTGELFF.

The CDR3 reads CASSSPTKGSSYNEQFF. In DNA form, the CDR3 reads TGTGCCAGCAGTTCCCCCACTAAGGGAAGCTCCTACAATGAGCAGTTCTTC. The rearrangement uses TRBV28 and TRBJ2-1; D unclear. Germline assignment: CDR1 MDHEN and CDR2 SYDVKM. Trimming took off 4 bases at V and 0 bases at J, with 16 bases between the two ends. The CDR3 totals 17 residues.

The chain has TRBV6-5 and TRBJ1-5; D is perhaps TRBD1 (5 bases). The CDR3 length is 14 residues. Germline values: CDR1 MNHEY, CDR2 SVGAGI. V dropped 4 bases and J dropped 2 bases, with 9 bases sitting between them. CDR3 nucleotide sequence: TGTGCCAGCAGTTCCCGGGGCCGCAATCAGCCCCAGCATTTT. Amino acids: CASSSRGRNQPQHF.

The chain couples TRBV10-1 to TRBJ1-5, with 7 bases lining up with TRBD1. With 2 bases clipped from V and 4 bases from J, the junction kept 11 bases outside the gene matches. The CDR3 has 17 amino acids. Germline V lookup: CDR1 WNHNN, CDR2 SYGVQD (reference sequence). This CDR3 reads CASSELLGQAENQPQHF. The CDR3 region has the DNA TGCGCCAGCAGTGAGCTACTCGGACAGGCGGAGAATCAGCCCCAGCATTTT.

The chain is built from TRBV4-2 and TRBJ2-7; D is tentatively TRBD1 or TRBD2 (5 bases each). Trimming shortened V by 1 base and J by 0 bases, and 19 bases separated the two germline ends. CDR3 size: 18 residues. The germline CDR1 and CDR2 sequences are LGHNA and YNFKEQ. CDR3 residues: CASSQVNKIGTLSYEQYF. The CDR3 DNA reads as TGTGCCAGCAGCCAAGTTAATAAAATAGGGACCCTCTCCTACGAGCAGTACTTC.